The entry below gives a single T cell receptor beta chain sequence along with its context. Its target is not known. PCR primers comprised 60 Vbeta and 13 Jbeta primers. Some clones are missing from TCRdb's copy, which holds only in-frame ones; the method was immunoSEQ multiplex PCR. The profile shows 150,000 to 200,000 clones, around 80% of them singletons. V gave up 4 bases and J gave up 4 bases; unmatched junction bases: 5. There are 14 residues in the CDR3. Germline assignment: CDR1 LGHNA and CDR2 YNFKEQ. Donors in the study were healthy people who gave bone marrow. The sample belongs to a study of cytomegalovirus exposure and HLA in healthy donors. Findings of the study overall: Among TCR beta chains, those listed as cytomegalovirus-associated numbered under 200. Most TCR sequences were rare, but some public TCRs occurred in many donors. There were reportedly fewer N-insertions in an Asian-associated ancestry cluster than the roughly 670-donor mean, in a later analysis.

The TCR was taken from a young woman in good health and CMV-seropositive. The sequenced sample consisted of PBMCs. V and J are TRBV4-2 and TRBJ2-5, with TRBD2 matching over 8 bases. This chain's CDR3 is CASSPRGGPETQYF. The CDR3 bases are TGTGCCAGCAGCCCCCGGGGGGGCCCAGAGACCCAGTACTTC.